This section outlines one T cell receptor beta chain sequence together with its context. Its target is not known. This sample was included in a study of memory CD8 T cells in hepatitis C reinfection. Overall study context: Chronic HCV followed reinfection in two donors who cleared primary infection. A positive HCV RNA test after two negatives ≥60 days apart defined reinfection. Pre-reinfection samples were taken 55 to 20 weeks before detection.

CDR1 LNHDA and CDR2 SQIVND come from the germline V gene (reference sequence). This CDR3 spans 16 amino acids. The junction had 4 bases not matched to a gene; V was cut back by 1 base and J by 1 base. Sequencing was performed with immunoSEQ multiplex PCR; in TCRdb, only in-frame clones are kept and a portion is missing. The table lists 5,800 or so clones, 85% to 90% of them singletons, with 22% in the top ten. The time point here: pre-reinfection, 55 to 20 weeks before reinfection detection. TCR sequencing was done directly ex vivo on sorted cells, without expansion in vitro. Findings and limits, study-wide: A handful of donors were too few for definitive public clonotype conclusions.

The clonotype comes from a man in his fifties or sixties with hepatitis C virus infection. The genes are TRBV19 and TRBJ2-1; TRBD2 agrees at 7 bases. Sequencing was carried out using naive CD8+ T cells sorted from blood. CDR3 nucleotide sequence: TGTGCCAGTAGTATAGTTGGCGGGGGTTCCTACAATGAGCAGTTCTTC. This codes for CASSIVGGGSYNEQFF.